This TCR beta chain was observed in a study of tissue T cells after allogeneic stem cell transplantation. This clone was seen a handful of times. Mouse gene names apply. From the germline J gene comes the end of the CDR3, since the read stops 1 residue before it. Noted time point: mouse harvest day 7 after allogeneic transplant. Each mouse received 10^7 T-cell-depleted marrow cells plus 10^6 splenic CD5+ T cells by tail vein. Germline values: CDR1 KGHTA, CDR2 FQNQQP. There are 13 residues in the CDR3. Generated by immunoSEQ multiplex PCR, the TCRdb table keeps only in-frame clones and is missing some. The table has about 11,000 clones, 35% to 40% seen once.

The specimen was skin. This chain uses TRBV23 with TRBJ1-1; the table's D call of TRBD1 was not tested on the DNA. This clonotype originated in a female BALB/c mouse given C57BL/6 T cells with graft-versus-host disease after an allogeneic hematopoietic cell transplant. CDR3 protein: CSSSRDTNTEVFF. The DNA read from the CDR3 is TGCTCCAGCAGTCGGGACACAAACACAGAAGTCTTC.